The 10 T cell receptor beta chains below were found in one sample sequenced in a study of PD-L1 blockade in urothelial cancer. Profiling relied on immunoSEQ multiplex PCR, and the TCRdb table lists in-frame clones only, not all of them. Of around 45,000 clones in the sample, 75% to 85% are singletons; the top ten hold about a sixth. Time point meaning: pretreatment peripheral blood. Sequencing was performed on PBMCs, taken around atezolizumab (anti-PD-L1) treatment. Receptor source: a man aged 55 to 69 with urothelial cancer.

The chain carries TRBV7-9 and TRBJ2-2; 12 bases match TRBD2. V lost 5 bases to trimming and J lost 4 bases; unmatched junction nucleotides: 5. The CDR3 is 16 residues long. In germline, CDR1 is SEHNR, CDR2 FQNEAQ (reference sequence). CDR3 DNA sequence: TGTGCCAGCAGCACCCTAGCGGGAGGGGGCACCGGGGAGCTGTTTTTT. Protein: CASSTLAGGGTGELFF.

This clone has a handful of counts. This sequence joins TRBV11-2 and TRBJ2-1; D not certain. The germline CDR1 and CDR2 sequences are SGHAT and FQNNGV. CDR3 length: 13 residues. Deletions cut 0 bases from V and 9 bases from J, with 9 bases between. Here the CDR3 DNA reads TGTGCCAGCAGCTTAGAGGCAGTCAGTGAGCAGTTCTTC. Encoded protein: CASSLEAVSEQFF.

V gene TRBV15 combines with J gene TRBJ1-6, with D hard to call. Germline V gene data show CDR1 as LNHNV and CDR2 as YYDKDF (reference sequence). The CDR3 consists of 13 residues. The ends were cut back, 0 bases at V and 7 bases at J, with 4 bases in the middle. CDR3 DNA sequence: TGTGCCACCAGCAGAGACCAAAATTCACCCCTCCACTTT. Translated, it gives CATSRDQNSPLHF.

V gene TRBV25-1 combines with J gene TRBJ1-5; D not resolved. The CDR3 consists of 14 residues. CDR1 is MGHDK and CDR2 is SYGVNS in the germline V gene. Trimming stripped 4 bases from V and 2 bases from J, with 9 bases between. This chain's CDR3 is CASSARGGNQPQHF. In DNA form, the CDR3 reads TGTGCCAGCAGTGCTCGCGGAGGCAATCAGCCCCAGCATTTT.

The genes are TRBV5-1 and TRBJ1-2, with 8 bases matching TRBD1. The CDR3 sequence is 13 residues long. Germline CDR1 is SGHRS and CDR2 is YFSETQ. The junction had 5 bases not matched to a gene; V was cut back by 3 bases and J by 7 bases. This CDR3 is CASSYQGAIGYTF. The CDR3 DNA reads TGCGCCAGCAGCTATCAGGGGGCAATTGGCTACACCTTC. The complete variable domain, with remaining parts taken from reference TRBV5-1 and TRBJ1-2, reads KAGVTQTPRYLIKTRGQQVTLSCSPISGHRSVSWYQQTPGQGLQFLFEYFSETQRNKGNFPGRFSGRQFSNSRSEMNVSTLELGDSALYLCASSYQGAIGYTFGSGTRLTVV.

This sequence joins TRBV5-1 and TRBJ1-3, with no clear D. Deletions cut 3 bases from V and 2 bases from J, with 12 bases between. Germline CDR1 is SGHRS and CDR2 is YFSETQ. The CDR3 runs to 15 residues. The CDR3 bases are TGCGCCAGCAGCTCCTCCACGGTGACTGGAAACACCATATATTTT. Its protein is CASSSSTVTGNTIYF.

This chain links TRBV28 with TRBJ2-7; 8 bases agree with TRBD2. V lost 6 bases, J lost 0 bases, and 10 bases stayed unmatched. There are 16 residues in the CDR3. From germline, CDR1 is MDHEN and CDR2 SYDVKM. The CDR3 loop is CASSLLTSGVSYEQYF. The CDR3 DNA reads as TGTGCCAGCAGCCTCCTTACTAGCGGCGTCTCCTACGAGCAGTACTTC.

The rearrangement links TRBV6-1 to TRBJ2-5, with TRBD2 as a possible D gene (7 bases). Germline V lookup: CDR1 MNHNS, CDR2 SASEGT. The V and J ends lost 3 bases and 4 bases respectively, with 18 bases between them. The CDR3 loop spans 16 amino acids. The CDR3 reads CASSELLTGGAETQYF. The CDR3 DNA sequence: TGTGCCAGCAGTGAGTTACTAACGGGGGGCGCAGAGACCCAGTACTTC.

CDR3 protein: CASSPWTDFSTEAFF. The CDR3 nucleotides are TGCGCCAGCAGCCCTTGGACAGACTTTTCTACTGAAGCTTTCTTT. The V and J genes are TRBV5-1 and TRBJ1-1, with a possible D match to TRBD1 (6 bases). Trimming removed 4 bases from V and 5 bases from J, with 18 bases in between. CDR3 length equals 15 residues. Germline V gives CDR1 SGHRS, CDR2 YFSETQ.

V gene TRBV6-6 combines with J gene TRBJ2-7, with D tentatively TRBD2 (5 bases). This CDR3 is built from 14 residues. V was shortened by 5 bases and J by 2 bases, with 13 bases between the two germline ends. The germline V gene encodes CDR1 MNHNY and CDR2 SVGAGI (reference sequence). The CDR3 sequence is CASSTGSRPYEQYF. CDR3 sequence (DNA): TGTGCCAGCAGTACGGGGAGCCGACCCTACGAGCAGTACTTC.